These 13 T cell receptor beta chains were all obtained from the same sample, sequenced in a study of post-analysis software for immune sequencing data. Prepared libraries of TCR beta cDNA carried unique molecular identifiers. MiXCR was run by TCRdb on the PCR reads, yielding one entry per CDR3 protein. The sample lists hundreds of thousands of distinct CDR3 sequences, roughly 40% occurring once. Their cognate antigens are unknown. General observations from the study: Controls showed lower frequencies than patients for five or six TRBV segments, and TRBV5-6, TRBV5-1 and TRBV20-1 were among these.

What was sequenced was blood. These receptors originate from a girl aged 10-17 years with multiple sclerosis.

The rearrangement links TRBV9 to TRBJ2-7; 8 positions agree with TRBD1. Per germline, CDR1 SGDLS and CDR2 YYNGEE. The CDR3 runs to 14 residues. The V and J ends lost 3 bases and 6 bases, in that order; junction bases with no gene match: 8. CDR3 loop: CASSERQGISEQYF. In DNA form, the CDR3 reads TGTGCCAGCAGCGAGAGACAGGGGATTAGCGAGCAGTACTTC.

V is TRBV18 and J is TRBJ2-3, with D possibly being TRBD1 or TRBD2 (5 bases each). Germline V gene sequence: CDR1 KGHSH, CDR2 LQKENI. This CDR3 region has 15 residues. The V gene lost 2 bases and the J gene lost 1 base, with 10 bases spanning the gap. The CDR3 spells CASSPGTSRTDTQYF. DNA for the CDR3: TGTGCCAGCTCACCAGGGACCTCACGCACAGATACGCAGTATTTT.

The CDR3 sequence: CASSYQGRSYNSPLHF. The CDR3 region has the DNA TGTGCCAGCAGCTACCAGGGGCGGTCCTATAATTCACCCCTCCACTTT. The gene calls are TRBV6-5 and TRBJ1-6; D may be TRBD1 (6 bases). The CDR3 runs to 16 residues. CDR1 is MNHEY, CDR2 SVGAGI, per germline. Trimming took 6 bases from V and 1 from J, leaving 13 bases between them.

V gene TRBV28 combines with J gene TRBJ2-7, with D unclear. This CDR3 has 14 amino acids. CDR1 MDHEN and CDR2 SYDVKM come from the germline V gene. Trimming removed 3 bases at V and 1 base at J, with 10 bases between. The CDR3 sequence: CASSLFGPSYEQYF. The CDR3 DNA reads TGTGCCAGCAGTTTGTTCGGCCCTTCCTACGAGCAGTACTTC.

This clonotype was counted between two and nine times. This chain links TRBV5-5 with TRBJ2-7, with TRBD1 as a possible D gene (6 bases). V dropped 2 bases and J dropped 3 bases, with 12 bases sitting between them. Looked up from germline, CDR1 is SGHKS and CDR2 is YYEKEE (reference sequence). The CDR3 has 14 residues. The CDR3 reads CASSFRTEGYEQYF. The CDR3 nucleotides read TGTGCCAGCAGCTTTAGGACAGAAGGCTACGAGCAGTACTTC. Looking up the rest from reference TRBV5-5 and TRBJ2-7 gives the full variable domain: DAGVTQSPTHLIKTRGQQVTLRCSPISGHKSVSWYQQVLGQGPQFIFQYYEKEERGRGNFPDRFSARQFPNYSSELNVNALLLGDSALYLCASSFRTEGYEQYFGPGTRLTVT.

This clonotype was counted many times. This sequence joins TRBV7-2 and TRBJ2-1; no reliable D call. The CDR3 contains 13 residues. Trimming removed 3 bases at V and 4 bases at J, with 7 bases between. Germline CDR1 and CDR2: SGHTA and FQGNSA. The CDR3 DNA reads as TGTGCCAGCAGCTTGCTTGGTTACAATGAGCAGTTCTTC. This encodes CASSLLGYNEQFF. Full variable domain (rest looked up from reference TRBV7-2 and TRBJ2-1): GAGVSQSPSNKVTEKGKDVELRCDPISGHTALYWYRQSLGQGLEFLIYFQGNSAPDKSGLPSDRFSAERTGGSVSTLTIQRTQQEDSAVYLCASSLLGYNEQFFGPGTRLTVL.

This chain links TRBV4-1 with TRBJ1-5; 7 bases map to TRBD1. J lost 1 base, V lost 0 bases, and 6 bases had no gene match. In germline, CDR1 is MGHRA, CDR2 YSYEKL. The CDR3 is 17 residues long. CDR3 region: CASSQDAGQISNQPQHF. Written as DNA, the CDR3 is TGCGCCAGCAGCCAAGATGCGGGACAGATAAGCAATCAGCCCCAGCATTTT.

This clonotype was detected a few times. The genes are TRBV7-9 and TRBJ2-1, with 7 positions matching TRBD2. J was trimmed by 0 bases and V by 5 bases; bases with no gene match: 4. The CDR3 length is 15 residues. Germline V gene data show CDR1 as SEHNR and CDR2 as FQNEAQ (reference sequence). The DNA for the CDR3 is TGTGCCAGCAGCCACAGGACTAGCTCCTACAATGAGCAGTTCTTC. Translating gives CASSHRTSSYNEQFF.

This chain links TRBV20-1 with TRBJ2-4; D gene unclear. V was clipped by 2 bases and J by 2 bases, with 7 bases between them. The CDR3 loop spans 13 amino acids. Per germline, CDR1 DFQATT and CDR2 SNEGSKA (reference sequence). CDR3 nucleotide sequence: TGCAGTGCTAGATCCGAGTCCAAAAACATTCAGTACTTC. This codes for CSARSESKNIQYF.

A few counts support this clonotype. This chain uses TRBV7-3 with TRBJ2-1; D gene unclear. The CDR3 runs to 13 residues. Trimming removed 2 bases at V and 9 bases at J, with 11 bases between. Germline V gene sequence: CDR1 SGHTA, CDR2 FQGTGA. The chain's CDR3 is CASSLYPGSEQFF. The CDR3 region has the DNA TGTGCCAGCAGCTTATATCCCGGCAGTGAGCAGTTCTTC.

Only a few counts were recorded for this clonotype. The chain carries TRBV29-1 and TRBJ2-1; D is possibly TRBD1 (5 bases). CDR1 and CDR2 (germline): SQVTM, ANQGSEA. With 0 bases removed from V and 6 bases from J, the gap between germline ends came to 12 bases. There are 14 residues in the CDR3. CDR3 nucleotides: TGCAGCGTTGAAGATCTGGGGCCCTCCAATGAGCAGTTCTTC. The encoded protein is CSVEDLGPSNEQFF.

This rearrangement joins TRBV7-8 to TRBJ2-1, with 11 bases fitting TRBD2. The J segment lost 6 bases and the V segment lost 5 bases, leaving 12 bases of the junction unmatched. Germline-derived CDR1 and CDR2 are SGHVS and FQNEAQ. The CDR3 has 17 amino acids. The CDR3 DNA reads TGTGCCAGCAGCGACATTATCCCGGGACTAGCGGCCAATGAGCAGTTCTTC. Its translation is CASSDIIPGLAANEQFF.

About this clonotype itself: Germline is not matched at one junction end, which may reflect a read error. The chain combines TRBV13 with TRBJ1-4; D gene unclear. The germline CDR1 and CDR2 sequences are PRHDT and FYEKMQ (reference sequence). The CDR3 extends over 15 amino acids. CDR3 DNA: TGTGCCAGCAGCTCCCGAACAGCCGGCGGTGAAAAACGGTTTTTT. Translating gives CASSSRTAGGEKRFF.